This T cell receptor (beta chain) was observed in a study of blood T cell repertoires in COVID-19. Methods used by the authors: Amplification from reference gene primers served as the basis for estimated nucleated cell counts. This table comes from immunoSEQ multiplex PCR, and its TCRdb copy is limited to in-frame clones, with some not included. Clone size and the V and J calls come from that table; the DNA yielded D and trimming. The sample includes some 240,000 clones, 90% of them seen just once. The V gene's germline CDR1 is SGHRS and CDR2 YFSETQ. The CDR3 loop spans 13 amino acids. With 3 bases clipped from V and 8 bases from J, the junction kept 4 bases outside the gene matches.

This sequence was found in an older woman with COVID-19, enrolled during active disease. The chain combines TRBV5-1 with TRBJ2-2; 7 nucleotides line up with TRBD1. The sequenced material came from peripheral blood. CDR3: CASSSQTGGELFF. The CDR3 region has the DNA TGCGCCAGCAGCTCACAGACAGGGGGGGAGCTGTTTTTT.